The sequence of this TCR beta chain was determined in a study of blood T cell repertoires in COVID-19 (dated by TCRdb to about 2020). At the level of the whole study: Samples from collaborators originated in the United States, Italy and Spain and spanned both the acute and convalescent phases of COVID-19. The sample metadata nearly always contained a de-identified subject ID, COVID-19 status, age in years and sex. The prospective study material was composed of cDNA or gDNA derived from T cells, B-cell-depleted T cells, or PBMCs. Where HLA class I and class II types were available, the types were taken from metadata supplied by the sample provider, not from assay-based typing. The dataset comprised deeply sampled blood TCRbeta repertoires from subjects exposed to, actively infected with, or recovered from COVID-19. Samples were obtained from the ongoing ImmuneRACE study (first 160 participants) and from about 1,300 subjects provided by 6 global collaborators. A freely available public database, intended as a resource for researchers studying the immune response to SARS-CoV-2, is where the repertoires were released.

This clone was found once. Its antigen target is currently unknown. There are no base qualities to consult, and no much larger clone falls within one base. A second Seattle source provided samples from volunteer blood donors who had recovered from COVID-19. Collaborating institutions collected whole blood in K2EDTA tubes following their own protocols. For TCRbeta analysis, collaborators shipped samples as frozen whole blood, isolated PBMCs, or DNA extracted from either of those sample types. What the research found in general, with its limitations: The quantity of clinical and demographic metadata differed by source and by participant and was supplied without curation.

From a lookup of the germline V gene, CDR1 and CDR2 are KGHDR and SFDVKD. The CDR3 runs 17 amino acids, cysteine and phenylalanine included. The read is trimmed to its CDR3 DNA, 51 bases read in frame from base 1. Here V drops 3 bases and J drops 1 base, and the junction holds 5 bases not matched to any gene. The immunoSEQ Assay, a bias-controlled multiplex PCR, was used to amplify TCRbeta CDR3 regions from genomic DNA. As for the authors' bioinformatics: Nucleated cell counts per sample were estimated from amplification of reference gene primers within the assay. Sequence reads were collapsed and filtered to measure the absolute abundance of every unique TCRbeta CDR3 rearrangement. Productive Simpson clonality was computed per sample as the square root of Simpson's diversity index over productive rearrangements. The table comes from immuneACCESS by way of TCRdb, which keeps in-frame sequences with V and J called. Part of the clones is missing from these tables; in studies checked, under half for an unresolved V gene and the rest for unknown reasons. That table furnishes V, J and clone size, whereas the DNA furnished D and trimming. The sample table contains about 170,000 clones; only one count was recorded for 88% of them. Clones ranked in the top ten supply 2% to 2.5% of the sample.

The sample was peripheral blood. This receptor was obtained from a man aged 50 or older who had recovered from COVID-19. The rearranged segments are TRBV24-1 and TRBJ2-1; 10 bases in the junction line up with TRBD2. The bases read TGTGCCACCAGTGATCCTAGCGGGGGCCAGTCCTACAATGAGCAGTTCTTC. Its coded protein is CATSDPSGGQSYNEQFF.